What follows are 4 T cell receptor beta chains derived from one specimen sequenced in a study of T cells in Graves' hyperthyroidism and ophthalmopathy (dated by TCRdb to between 2018 and 2021). Preparation of the library involved multiplex PCR. The sequencing machine was an Illumina HiSeq 2000. The TCR beta CDR3 regions were amplified from the RNA transcripts. A first-round RT-PCR of the TCR CDR3 used the HTBI primer set with the Qiagen OneStep RT-PCR kit. TCRdb reran the public reads through fastp at Q25 and MiXCR, keeping productive beta chains. Here each entry gathers all rows of one CDR3 protein and keeps the most common genes and DNA. This sample lists 500,000 to 600,000 distinct CDR3 sequences; 46% were detected once. Around 44% of the sample lies in the top ten. The sequencing input was peripheral blood or thyroid tissue (not recorded which). The receptors come from an adult woman with Graves' disease, either hyperthyroidism or ophthalmopathy (not recorded which).

This clonotype has at least ten counts. The chain carries TRBV20-1 and TRBJ2-7, with 13 bases aligning to TRBD2. Unmatched junction bases numbered 7, after V lost 4 bases and J lost 1 base. This CDR3 has 16 residues. Germline-derived CDR1 and CDR2 are DFQATT and SNEGSKA (reference sequence). The CDR3 reads CSAILAGGPDSYEQYF. Written as DNA, the CDR3 is TGCAGTGCTATACTAGCGGGAGGGCCAGATTCCTACGAGCAGTACTTC.

Only a few counts were recorded for this clonotype. The chain has TRBV6-5 and TRBJ1-1; D ambiguous. Germline V gives CDR1 MNHEY, CDR2 SVGAGI. V was shortened by 5 bases and J by 3 bases, with 10 bases between the two germline ends. The CDR3 is 13 residues long. CDR3 loop: CASSQAWDTEAFF. CDR3 nucleotide sequence: TGTGCCAGCAGTCAGGCGTGGGACACTGAAGCTTTCTTT.

The chain uses TRBV15 and TRBJ2-2, with D possibly being TRBD1 (6 bases). The V gene's germline CDR1 is LNHNV and CDR2 YYDKDF (reference sequence). V lost 8 bases and J lost 4, with 14 bases in between. CDR3 length: 14 amino acids. CDR3 in amino acids: CATGRTAPTGELFF. As DNA, the CDR3 is TGTGCCACCGGACGGACAGCCCCCACCGGGGAGCTGTTTTTT.

This clonotype was counted a few times. This chain uses TRBV7-9 with TRBJ2-5; D might be TRBD1 (7 bases). CDR3 length: 14 residues. The V end was cut by 7 bases, the J end by 2 bases, with 14 bases between. The germline CDR1 and CDR2 sequences are SEHNR and FQNEAQ (reference sequence). CDR3: CASTPGGNQETQYF. The DNA of the CDR3 is TGTGCCAGCACCCCAGGGGGGAATCAAGAGACCCAGTACTTC.